The source of this T cell receptor beta chain is a study of T cells after yellow fever vaccination. TCRdb processed the 5' RACE reads anew with MiXCR; each CDR3 protein has one entry. The table records about 580,000 distinct CDR3 sequences, less than 20% of them present only once. V was trimmed by 3 bases and J by 2 bases, leaving 18 bases between them. CDR1 is SGHRS, CDR2 YFSETQ, per germline. The CDR3 totals 17 residues. This chain uses TRBV5-1 with TRBJ2-1; either TRBD1 or TRBD2 may supply D (5 bases each). The sequences come from PBMCs, collected about 5 days after the first yellow fever vaccination. The receptor was derived from a man aged 18 to 30 who received the YFV17D yellow fever vaccine. This CDR3 is CASSSSFGADAYNEQFF. The CDR3 DNA sequence: TGCGCCAGCAGCTCTTCCTTCGGGGCGGATGCCTACAATGAGCAGTTCTTC.